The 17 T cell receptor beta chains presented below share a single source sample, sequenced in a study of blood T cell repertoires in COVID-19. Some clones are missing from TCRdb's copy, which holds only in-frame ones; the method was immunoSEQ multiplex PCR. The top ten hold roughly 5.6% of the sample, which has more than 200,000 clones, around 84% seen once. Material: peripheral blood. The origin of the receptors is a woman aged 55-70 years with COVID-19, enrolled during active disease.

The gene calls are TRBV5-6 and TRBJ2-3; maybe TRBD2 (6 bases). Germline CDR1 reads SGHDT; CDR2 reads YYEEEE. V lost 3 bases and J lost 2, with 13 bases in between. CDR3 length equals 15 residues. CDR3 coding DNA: TGTGCCAGCAGCTCGAACGGGGGATTCACAGATACGCAGTATTTT. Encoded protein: CASSSNGGFTDTQYF.

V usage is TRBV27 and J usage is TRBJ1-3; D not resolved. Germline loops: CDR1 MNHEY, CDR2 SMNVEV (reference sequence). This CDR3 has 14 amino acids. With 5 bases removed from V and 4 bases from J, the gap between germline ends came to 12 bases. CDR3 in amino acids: CASSPYGLGNTIYF. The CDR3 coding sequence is TGTGCCAGCAGTCCCTATGGACTCGGAAACACCATATATTTT.

The CDR3 loop reads CATSDRVREGTGELFF. CDR3 DNA: TGTGCCACCAGTGACCGAGTCCGGGAGGGCACCGGGGAGCTGTTTTTT. The chain has TRBV24-1 and TRBJ2-2, with TRBD2 matching 8 bases. J was trimmed by 4 bases and V by 4 bases; bases with no gene match: 7. Germline V gene lookup returns CDR1 KGHDR and CDR2 SFDVKD. This CDR3 spans 16 amino acids.

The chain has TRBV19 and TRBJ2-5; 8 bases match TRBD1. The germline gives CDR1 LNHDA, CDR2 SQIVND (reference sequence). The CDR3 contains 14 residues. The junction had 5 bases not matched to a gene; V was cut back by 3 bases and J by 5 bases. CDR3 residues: CASSMTGEEETQYF. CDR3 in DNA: TGTGCCAGTAGTATGACAGGGGAAGAGGAGACCCAGTACTTC.

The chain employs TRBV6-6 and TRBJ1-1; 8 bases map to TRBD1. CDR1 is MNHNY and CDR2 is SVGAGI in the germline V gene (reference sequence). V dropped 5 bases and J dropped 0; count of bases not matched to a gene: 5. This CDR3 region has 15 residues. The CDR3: CASSPGQGLNTEAFF. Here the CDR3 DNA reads TGTGCCAGCAGTCCCGGACAGGGACTGAACACTGAAGCTTTCTTT.

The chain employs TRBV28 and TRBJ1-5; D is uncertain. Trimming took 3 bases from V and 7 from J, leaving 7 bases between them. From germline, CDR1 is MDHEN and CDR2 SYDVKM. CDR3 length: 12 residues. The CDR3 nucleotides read TGTGCCAGCAGTTTCCCGGGGCAGCCCCAGCATTTT. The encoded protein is CASSFPGQPQHF.

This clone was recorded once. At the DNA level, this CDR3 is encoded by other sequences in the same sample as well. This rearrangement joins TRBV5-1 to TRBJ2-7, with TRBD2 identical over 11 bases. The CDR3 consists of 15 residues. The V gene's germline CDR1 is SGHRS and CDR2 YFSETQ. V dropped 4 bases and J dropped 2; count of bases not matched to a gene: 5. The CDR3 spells CASSPRLAGTYEQYF. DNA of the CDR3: TGCGCCAGCAGCCCTAGACTAGCGGGGACCTACGAGCAGTACTTC. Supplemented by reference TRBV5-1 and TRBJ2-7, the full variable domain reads KAGVTQTPRYLIKTRGQQVTLSCSPISGHRSVSWYQQTPGQGLQFLFEYFSETQRNKGNFPGRFSGRQFSNSRSEMNVSTLELGDSALYLCASSPRLAGTYEQYFGPGTRLTVT.

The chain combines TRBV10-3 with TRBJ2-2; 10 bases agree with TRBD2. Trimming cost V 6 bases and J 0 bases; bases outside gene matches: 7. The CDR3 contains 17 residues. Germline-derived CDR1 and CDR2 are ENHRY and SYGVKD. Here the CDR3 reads CAIRKAGGGTNTGELFF. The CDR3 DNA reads TGTGCCATCAGAAAAGCGGGAGGGGGGACGAACACCGGGGAGCTGTTTTTT.

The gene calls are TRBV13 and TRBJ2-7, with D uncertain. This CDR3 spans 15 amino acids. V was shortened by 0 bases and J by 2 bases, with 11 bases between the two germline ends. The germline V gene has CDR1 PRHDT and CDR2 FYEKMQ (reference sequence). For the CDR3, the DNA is TGTGCCAGCAGCTTAGGCCCAGACGGAGCCTACGAGCAGTACTTC. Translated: CASSLGPDGAYEQYF.

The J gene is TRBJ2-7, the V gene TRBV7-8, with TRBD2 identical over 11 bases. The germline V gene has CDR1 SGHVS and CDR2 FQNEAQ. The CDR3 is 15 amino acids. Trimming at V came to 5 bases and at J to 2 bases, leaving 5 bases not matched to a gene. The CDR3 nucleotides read TGTGCCAGCAGCCGAGAGGGACTAGCGGCCTACGAGCAGTACTTC. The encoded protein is CASSREGLAAYEQYF.

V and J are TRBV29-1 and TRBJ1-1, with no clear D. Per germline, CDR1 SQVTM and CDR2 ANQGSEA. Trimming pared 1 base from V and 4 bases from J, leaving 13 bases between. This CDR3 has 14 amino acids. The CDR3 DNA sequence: TGCAGCGTTGAAGCAGGCCTATCGAGCACTGAAGCTTTCTTT. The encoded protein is CSVEAGLSSTEAFF.

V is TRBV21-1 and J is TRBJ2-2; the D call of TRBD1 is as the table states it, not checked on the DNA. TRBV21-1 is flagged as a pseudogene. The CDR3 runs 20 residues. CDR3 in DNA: TGTGCCAGCAGCACGGCCGGGACAGGGGTAGCGAGAGCGAACACCGGGGAGCTGTTTTTT. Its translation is CASSTAGTGVARANTGELFF.

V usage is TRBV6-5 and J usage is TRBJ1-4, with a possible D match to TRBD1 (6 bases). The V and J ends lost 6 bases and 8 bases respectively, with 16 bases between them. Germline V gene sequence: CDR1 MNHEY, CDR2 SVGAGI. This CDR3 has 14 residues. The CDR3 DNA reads TGTGCCAGCAGCGTCAGGGGTGGAGAAGAAAAACTGTTTTTT. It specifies CASSVRGGEEKLFF.

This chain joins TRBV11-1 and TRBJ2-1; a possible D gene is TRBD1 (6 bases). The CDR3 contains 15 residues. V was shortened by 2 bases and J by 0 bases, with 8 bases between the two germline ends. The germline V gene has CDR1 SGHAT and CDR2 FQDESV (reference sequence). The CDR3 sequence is CASSLQGSSYNEQFF. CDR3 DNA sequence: TGTGCCAGCAGCTTACAGGGGTCCTCCTACAATGAGCAGTTCTTC.

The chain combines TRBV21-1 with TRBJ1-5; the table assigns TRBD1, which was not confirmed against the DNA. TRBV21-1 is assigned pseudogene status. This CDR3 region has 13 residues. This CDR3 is CASPQGLNQPQHF. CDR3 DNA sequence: TGTGCCAGCCCCCAGGGTCTCAATCAGCCCCAGCATTTT.

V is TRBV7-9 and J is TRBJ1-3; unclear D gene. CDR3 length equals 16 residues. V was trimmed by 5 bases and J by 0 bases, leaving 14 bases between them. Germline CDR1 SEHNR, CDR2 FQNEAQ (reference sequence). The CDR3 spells CASSPLGWSSGNTIYF. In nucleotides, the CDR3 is TGTGCCAGCAGCCCACTTGGATGGAGCTCTGGAAACACCATATATTTT.

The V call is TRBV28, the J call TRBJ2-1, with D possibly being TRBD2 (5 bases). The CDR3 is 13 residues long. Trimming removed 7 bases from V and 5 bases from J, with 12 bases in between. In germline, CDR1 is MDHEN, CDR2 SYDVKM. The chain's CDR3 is CASKVGGNNEQFF. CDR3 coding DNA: TGTGCCAGCAAGGTAGGAGGCAACAATGAGCAGTTCTTC.